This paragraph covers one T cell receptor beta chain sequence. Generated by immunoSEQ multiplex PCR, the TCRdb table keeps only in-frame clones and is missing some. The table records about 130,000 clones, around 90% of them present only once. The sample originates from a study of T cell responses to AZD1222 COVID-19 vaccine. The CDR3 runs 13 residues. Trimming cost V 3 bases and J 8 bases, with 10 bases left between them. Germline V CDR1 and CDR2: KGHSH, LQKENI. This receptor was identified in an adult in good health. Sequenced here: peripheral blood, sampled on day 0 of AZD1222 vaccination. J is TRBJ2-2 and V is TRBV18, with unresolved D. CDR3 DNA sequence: TGTGCCAGCTCACCCGGCTCGAGTGGGGAGCTGTTTTTT. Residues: CASSPGSSGELFF. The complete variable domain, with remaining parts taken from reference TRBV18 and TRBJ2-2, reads NAGVMQNPRHLVRRRGQEARLRCSPMKGHSHVYWYRQLPEEGLKFMVYLQKENIIDESGMPKERFSAEFPKEGPSILRIQQVVRGDSAAYFCASSPGSSGELFFGEGSRLTVL.